The rows below give T cell receptor beta chains drawn from one sample of a study of cytomegalovirus exposure and HLA in healthy donors. Sequencing used immunoSEQ multiplex PCR; TCRdb keeps in-frame clones, though not all of them. The sample shows approximately 160,000 clones, roughly 89% of them seen only once. Sequencing used PBMCs. These receptors were taken from a woman aged 18-29 years in good health and CMV-seropositive. Each CDR3 is given with its conserved first and last residue. The D gene is left open where the match is weak. A clone size is listed for some rows: how often the clone was seen (once, few, many), or a class if it is expanded.

TRBD1,TRBV11-2,-,TRBJ2-1,CASSLVTGAPGEQFF,TGTGCCAGCAGCTTAGTGACAGGGGCCCCCGGTGAGCAGTTCTTC
-,TRBV4-1,-,TRBJ1-4,CASSQVWGDNEKLFF,TGCGCCAGCAGCCAAGTCTGGGGGGATAATGAAAAACTGTTTTTT
TRBD2,TRBV19,-,TRBJ2-2,CASSPTSGGPGGELFF,TGTGCCAGTAGTCCGACTAGCGGGGGGCCAGGCGGGGAGCTGTTTTTT
-,TRBV6-5,-,TRBJ2-7,CASTPTPSSYEQYF,TGTGCCAGCACCCCGACACCGAGCTCCTACGAGCAGTACTTC
-,TRBV15,-,TRBJ2-6,CATSREAANVLTF,TGTGCCACCAGCAGAGAGGCGGCCAACGTCCTGACTTTC
-,TRBV5-6,-,TRBJ1-1,CASSFWTRLMNTEAFF,TGTGCCAGCAGCTTCTGGACGAGACTAATGAACACTGAAGCTTTCTTT
TRBD1,TRBV7-2,-,TRBJ2-2,CASSPAQGVNTGELFF,TGTGCCAGCAGCCCCGCGCAGGGGGTGAACACCGGGGAGCTGTTTTTT
-,TRBV5-1,-,TRBJ2-7,CASSLGTLNYEQYF,TGCGCCAGCAGCCTAGGGACTCTTAACTACGAGCAGTACTTC
-,TRBV19,-,TRBJ2-1,CASIGPASEQFF,TGTGCCAGTATTGGGCCCGCAAGTGAGCAGTTCTTC
TRBD1,TRBV7-9,-,TRBJ1-1,CASSLYRGTEAFF,TGTGCCAGCAGCTTATACAGGGGCACTGAAGCTTTCTTT
TRBD1,TRBV28,once,TRBJ2-7,CASRDSNYEQYF,TGTGCCTCCCGGGACAGTAACTACGAGCAGTACTTC
-,TRBV19,-,TRBJ2-6,CASSIDPLTSSGANVLTF,TGTGCCAGTAGTATAGATCCCCTCACGAGCTCTGGGGCCAACGTCCTGACTTTC
-,TRBV2,-,TRBJ1-1,CASSEILGLENTEAFF,TGTGCCAGCAGTGAGATCTTGGGGCTCGAGAACACTGAAGCTTTCTTT
-,TRBV27,-,TRBJ2-2,CASSFAQNTGELFF,TGTGCCAGCAGTTTCGCACAGAACACCGGGGAGCTGTTTTTT
-,TRBV5-1,-,TRBJ1-4,CASSLVGGVEKLFF,TGCGCCAGCAGCTTGGTAGGGGGAGTTGAAAAACTGTTTTTT
-,TRBV30,-,TRBJ1-1,CAWSLIGVKGTEAFF,TGTGCCTGGAGTTTGATAGGGGTGAAGGGAACTGAAGCTTTCTTT
-,TRBV4-2,-,TRBJ2-5,CASSQDEGGRETQYF,TGTGCCAGCAGCCAAGATGAGGGGGGGCGAGAGACCCAGTACTTC
TRBD2,TRBV5-1,-,TRBJ2-7,CASSLGVLAGSHEQYF,TGCGCCAGCAGCTTGGGGGTACTAGCGGGGAGCCACGAGCAGTACTTC
-,TRBV29-1,-,TRBJ2-3,CSVARGSSGDTQYF,TGCAGCGTCGCCAGGGGTTCCTCGGGGGATACGCAGTATTTT
-,TRBV11-2,-,TRBJ2-3,CASSLVVPGRDTQYF,TGTGCCAGCAGCTTAGTTGTACCGGGTAGGGATACGCAGTATTTT
TRBD1,TRBV6-6,-,TRBJ1-1,CASSYGTVREAFF,TGTGCCAGCAGTTACGGGACAGTTCGGGAAGCTTTCTTT
TRBD1,TRBV18,-,TRBJ2-7,CASSYGQAYEQYF,TGTGCCAGCTCATATGGACAGGCCTACGAGCAGTACTTC
TRBD2,TRBV7-2,once,TRBJ2-1,CASSLAGTSVYNEQFF,TGTGCCAGCAGCTTAGCGGGGACTAGCGTATACAATGAGCAGTTCTTC
-,TRBV28,-,TRBJ2-7,CASSLRGLHEQYF,TGTGCCAGCAGTTTGAGGGGACTCCACGAGCAGTACTTC
-,TRBV5-8,-,TRBJ1-4,CASTRGRANEKLFF,TGTGCCAGTACTCGAGGGAGGGCCAACGAAAAACTGTTTTTT
-,TRBV7-9,-,TRBJ1-1,CASSPEGSPWAFF,TGTGCCAGCAGCCCGGAGGGGTCCCCGTGGGCTTTCTTT
-,TRBV30,-,TRBJ1-6,CAWTGGNSPLHF,TGTGCCTGGACCGGGGGGAATTCACCCCTCCACTTT
TRBD2,TRBV7-8,-,TRBJ2-1,CASSERGGANYNEQFF,TGTGCCAGCAGCGAACGGGGGGGCGCTAACTACAATGAGCAGTTCTTC
-,TRBV9,-,TRBJ2-2,CASSETGTGELFF,TGTGCCAGCAGCGAAACGGGGACCGGGGAGCTGTTTTTT